A selection of T cell receptor beta chains follows, all from one sample in a study of blood T cell repertoires in COVID-19. Profiling relied on immunoSEQ multiplex PCR, and the TCRdb table lists in-frame clones only, not all of them. Of hundreds of thousands of clones listed, around 85% are singletons. Sequencing was carried out using peripheral blood. Every receptor here comes from an elderly man with acute or convalescent COVID-19. Both conserved end residues are part of each CDR3. A D gene is named only where the DNA matches it firmly. The size entry is marked missing in some rows and otherwise reads once, few, many or a size class.

V gene	D gene	clone size	J gene	CDR3 protein	CDR3 DNA
TRBV24-1	TRBD2	NA	TRBJ2-3	CATSDSRLAGGVDSSTDTQYF	TGTGCCACCAGTGACTCCAGACTAGCGGGGGGCGTCGATTCTAGCACAGATACGCAGTATTTT
TRBV19	TRBD1	NA	TRBJ1-1	CASSILDRDFTEAFF	TGTGCCAGTAGTATATTGGACAGGGATTTCACTGAAGCTTTCTTT
TRBV19	NA	NA	TRBJ1-3	CASSIRQKYSGNTIYF	TGTGCCAGTAGTATCCGACAGAAATATTCTGGAAACACCATATATTTT
TRBV3-1/TRBV3-2	TRBD2	NA	TRBJ2-5	CASSYTLSGGETQYF	TGTGCCAGCAGCTATACCCTTTCGGGGGGGGAGACCCAGTACTTC
TRBV6-5	TRBD1	NA	TRBJ1-6	CASSSPGTGGRSPLHF	TGTGCCAGCAGTTCCCCCGGGACAGGGGGCCGCTCACCCCTCCACTTT
TRBV9	NA	NA	TRBJ1-2	CASSSGRQVLNYGYTF	TGTGCCAGCAGCTCCGGCAGACAGGTTCTTAACTATGGCTACACCTTC
TRBV7-2	TRBD1	NA	TRBJ2-7	CASSSRQGWGEQYF	TGTGCCAGCAGCTCCCGACAGGGTTGGGGCGAGCAGTACTTC
TRBV7-9	TRBD1	NA	TRBJ2-1	CASSLMTGGYNEQFF	TGTGCCAGCAGCTTAATGACAGGGGGCTACAATGAGCAGTTCTTC
TRBV12-5	NA	once	TRBJ1-1	CASGLVLGREDTEAFF	TGTGCTAGTGGTTTGGTACTAGGCAGGGAGGACACTGAAGCTTTCTTT
TRBV25-1	NA	NA	TRBJ1-1	CASTQRASPQGNTEAFF	TGTGCCAGCACCCAACGAGCTTCCCCCCAGGGGAACACTGAAGCTTTCTTT
TRBV7-9	NA	NA	TRBJ2-2	CASSSPRGVTGELFF	TGTGCCAGCAGCTCGCCCAGGGGGGTGACCGGGGAGCTGTTTTTT
TRBV2	NA	NA	TRBJ2-7	CASNRVLSYEQYF	TGTGCCAGCAACAGGGTACTATCCTACGAGCAGTACTTC
TRBV28	NA	NA	TRBJ1-2	CASSFTSGNYGYTF	TGTGCCAGCAGTTTCACCTCAGGGAACTATGGCTACACCTTC
TRBV4-1	NA	NA	TRBJ2-3	CASSQEARETDTQYF	TGCGCCAGCAGCCAAGAAGCCAGGGAAACAGATACGCAGTATTTT
TRBV4-1	TRBD1	NA	TRBJ2-7	CASAKTRTGGTSYEQYF	TGCGCCAGCGCGAAAACGAGGACAGGGGGAACCTCCTACGAGCAGTACTTC
TRBV5-1	TRBD1	NA	TRBJ1-2	CASSLATGGGNYGYTF	TGCGCCAGCAGCTTGGCCACAGGGGGAGGTAACTATGGCTACACCTTC
TRBV28	TRBD1	NA	TRBJ1-4	CAAQGGNEKLFF	TGTGCCGCCCAGGGGGGTAATGAAAAACTGTTTTTT
TRBV20-1	TRBD2	NA	TRBJ2-7	CSASSGLLIYEQYF	TGCAGTGCTAGTTCGGGACTACTAATCTACGAGCAGTACTTC
TRBV11-1	TRBD2	NA	TRBJ2-1	CASSPRAGVYNEQFF	TGTGCCAGCAGCCCTCGAGCGGGGGTCTACAATGAGCAGTTCTTC
TRBV5-1	TRBD1	NA	TRBJ2-5	CASSLVGTGAQETQYF	TGCGCCAGCAGCTTGGTGGGGACAGGGGCCCAAGAGACCCAGTACTTC
TRBV5-1	NA	few	TRBJ1-1	CASSLWQKIEAFF	TGCGCCAGCAGCTTGTGGCAGAAAATTGAAGCTTTCTTT
TRBV7-9	NA	NA	TRBJ1-2	CASSLGAVNYGYTF	TGTGCCAGCAGCTTAGGGGCAGTAAACTATGGCTACACCTTC
TRBV18	NA	NA	TRBJ2-2	CASSPQGAVLAELFF	TGTGCCAGCTCACCTCAAGGGGCGGTGCTTGCGGAGCTGTTTTTT
TRBV7-8	NA	NA	TRBJ1-1	CASSLVGSDTEAFF	TGTGCCAGCAGCTTGGTTGGCAGTGACACTGAAGCTTTCTTT
TRBV29-1	TRBD2	NA	TRBJ2-1	CSVEGQASSGRYLNEQFF	TGCAGCGTGGAGGGACAGGCTTCTAGCGGGAGGTACTTGAATGAGCAGTTCTTC
TRBV2	NA	NA	TRBJ1-5	CASSTGLHQPQHF	TGTGCCAGCAGTACAGGGTTGCATCAGCCCCAGCATTTT
TRBV2	NA	NA	TRBJ2-3	CASRGAADTQYF	TGTGCCAGCAGGGGGGCCGCAGATACGCAGTATTTT
TRBV18	NA	NA	TRBJ1-5	CASSGQLGEPQHF	TGTGCCAGCTCCGGACAGTTAGGAGAGCCCCAGCATTTT
TRBV19	TRBD1	NA	TRBJ1-5	CASSIGQVNQPQHF	TGTGCCAGTAGTATTGGACAGGTCAATCAGCCCCAGCATTTT
TRBV5-1	TRBD1	NA	TRBJ2-7	CASSPSPGTGGYNEQYF	TGCGCCAGCAGCCCAAGTCCCGGGACAGGGGGATACAACGAGCAGTACTTC
TRBV25-1	TRBD1	NA	TRBJ2-7	CASSEWGTGQSYEQYF	TGTGCCAGCAGTGAGTGGGGGACAGGGCAATCCTACGAGCAGTACTTC